The sequence of this T cell receptor beta chain was determined in a study of blood T cells in healthy people across ages. Primers used in a second PCR of about 7 to 12 cycles were a sample-barcoded 5' primer and a J-beta primer mix. TCRdb re-analysed the 5' RACE reads in MiXCR, keeping a single row per CDR3 protein. The table lists hundreds of thousands of distinct CDR3 sequences, around 25% of them singletons. The length of the CDR3 is 13 residues. V was pared by 9 bases and J by 0 bases, with 12 bases between. Germline CDR1 and CDR2: LNHDA and SQIVND (reference sequence). In addition, the sample was reused for a study of T cells of mothers and their children. As that study records: Slightly, though not significantly, more overlap was seen in related than in unrelated mother-child pairs.

Sample: blood. The genes are TRBV19 and TRBJ2-7; D gene uncertain. This receptor was identified in a boy younger than 18 in good health. The CDR3 sequence is CASLPANSYEQYF. The CDR3 nucleotides are TGTGCCAGCCTACCCGCCAACTCCTACGAGCAGTACTTC.